This TCR beta chain was obtained from a study of cytomegalovirus exposure and HLA in healthy donors. Study-level findings and limits: Prior analysis indicated that the majority of TCR beta V segments exhibited productivity approximately 90% or approximately 30% of the time. High specificity and sensitivity for cytomegalovirus status were reported for the classifier.

Both 60 Vbeta primers and 13 Jbeta primers went into the PCR. Sequencing used immunoSEQ multiplex PCR; TCRdb keeps in-frame clones, though not all of them. The sample holds under 300,000 clones; about 80% are singletons and the top ten take about 8%. Healthy bone marrow donors formed the donor group. A remark on this clone: Antigen: not known.

The V segment lost 3 bases and the J segment 3 bases; nucleotides outside the gene matches: 11. CDR3 size: 16 residues. In germline, CDR1 is MNHEY, CDR2 SMNVEV (reference sequence). The clonotype originates from a woman in her sixties in good health and CMV-seropositive. The specimen sequenced was PBMCs. The genes are TRBV27 and TRBJ2-7; 7 nucleotides agree with TRBD2. CDR3: CASSFSGASGNYEQYF. CDR3 nucleotides: TGTGCCAGCAGTTTCAGCGGGGCTAGCGGAAACTACGAGCAGTACTTC.